The 4 T cell receptor beta chains presented below share a single source sample, sequenced in a study of cytomegalovirus exposure and HLA in healthy donors. 60 Vbeta and 13 Jbeta primers were used in PCR. Libraries were prepared by immunoSEQ multiplex PCR; TCRdb keeps only in-frame clonotypes and omits some of them. The sample has over 150,000 clones, approximately 85% seen once. The sequenced sample consisted of PBMCs. The receptors stem from a girl aged 2-15 years in good health and CMV-seropositive.

The chain carries TRBV5-1 and TRBJ1-6; TRBD1 is a possible D gene (5 bases). Trimming took 0 bases from V and 8 from J, leaving 9 bases between them. This CDR3 region has 14 residues. Germline CDR1 and CDR2: SGHRS and YFSETQ. The CDR3 DNA is TGCGCCAGCAGCTTGGTGCAGGGTTATTCACCCCTCCACTTT. It is translated as CASSLVQGYSPLHF.

The V gene is TRBV5-1, the J gene TRBJ1-1, with 7 positions matching TRBD1. This CDR3 is built from 16 residues. Trimming removed 4 bases from V and 6 bases from J; junction bases left unmatched: 15. Germline CDR1 reads SGHRS; CDR2 reads YFSETQ. The CDR3 is CASSMRQGPSFAEAFF. The CDR3 nucleotides read TGCGCCAGCAGCATGAGACAGGGACCGTCTTTCGCTGAAGCTTTCTTT.

V gene TRBV5-1 combines with J gene TRBJ2-7; 7 bases are a match to TRBD2. Germline loops: CDR1 SGHRS, CDR2 YFSETQ. After removal of 4 bases from V and 2 bases from J, the junction contained 6 bases not matched to a gene. The CDR3 runs 14 residues. This CDR3 reads CASSRGLSTYEQYF. The DNA for the CDR3 is TGCGCCAGCAGCCGGGGACTATCCACCTACGAGCAGTACTTC.

The CDR3 sequence is CASAAGGDTQYF. DNA for the CDR3: TGTGCCTCCGCAGCGGGAGGGGATACGCAGTATTTT. The chain recombines TRBV30 with TRBJ2-3; TRBD2 aligns across 10 bases. V trimming: 7 bases; J trimming: 6 bases; junction bases outside the gene matches: 4. The CDR3 is made up of 12 amino acids. Germline assignment: CDR1 GTSNPN and CDR2 SVGIG (reference sequence).